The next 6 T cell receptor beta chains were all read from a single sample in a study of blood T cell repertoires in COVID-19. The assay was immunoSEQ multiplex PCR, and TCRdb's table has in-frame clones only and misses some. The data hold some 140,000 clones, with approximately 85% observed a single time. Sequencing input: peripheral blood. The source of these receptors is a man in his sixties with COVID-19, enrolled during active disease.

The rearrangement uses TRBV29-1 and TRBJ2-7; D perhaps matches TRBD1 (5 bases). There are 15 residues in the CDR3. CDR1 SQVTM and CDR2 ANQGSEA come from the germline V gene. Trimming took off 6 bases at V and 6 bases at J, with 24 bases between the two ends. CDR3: CSVRQGAGSASEQYF. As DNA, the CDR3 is TGCAGCGTGCGCCAAGGGGCAGGGTCTGCTTCCGAGCAGTACTTC.

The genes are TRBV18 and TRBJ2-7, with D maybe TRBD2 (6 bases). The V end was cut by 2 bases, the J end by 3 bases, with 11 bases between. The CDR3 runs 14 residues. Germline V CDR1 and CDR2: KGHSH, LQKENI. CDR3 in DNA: TGTGCCAGCTCACCAATGGGGGGAGGCTACGAGCAGTACTTC. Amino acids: CASSPMGGGYEQYF.

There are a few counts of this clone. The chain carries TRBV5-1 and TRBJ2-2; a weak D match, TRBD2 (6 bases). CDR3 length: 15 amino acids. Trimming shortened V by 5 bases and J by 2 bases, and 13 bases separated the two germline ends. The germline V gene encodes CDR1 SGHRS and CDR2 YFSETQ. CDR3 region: CASSSGELNTGELFF. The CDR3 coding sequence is TGCGCCAGCAGTTCGGGGGAACTCAACACCGGGGAGCTGTTTTTT.

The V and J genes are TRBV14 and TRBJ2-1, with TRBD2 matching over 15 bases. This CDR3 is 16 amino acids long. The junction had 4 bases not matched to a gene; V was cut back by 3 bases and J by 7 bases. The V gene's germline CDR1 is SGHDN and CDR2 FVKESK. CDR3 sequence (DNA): TGTGCCAGCAGCCACGGACTAGCGGGGGGGCAAAATGAGCAGTTCTTC. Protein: CASSHGLAGGQNEQFF.

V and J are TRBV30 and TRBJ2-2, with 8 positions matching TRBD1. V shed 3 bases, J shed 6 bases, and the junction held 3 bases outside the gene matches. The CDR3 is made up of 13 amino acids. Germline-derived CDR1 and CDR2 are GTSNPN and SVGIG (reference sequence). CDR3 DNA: TGTGCCTGGAGGGGACAGGTCTCCGGGGAGCTGTTTTTT. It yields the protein CAWRGQVSGELFF.

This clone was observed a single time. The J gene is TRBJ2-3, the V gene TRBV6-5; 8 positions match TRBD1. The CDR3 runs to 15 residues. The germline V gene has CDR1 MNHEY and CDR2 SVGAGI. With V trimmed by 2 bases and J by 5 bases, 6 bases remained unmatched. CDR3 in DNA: TGTGCCAGCAGTTACCCAGGGGGCGCGATAGATACGCAGTATTTT. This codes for CASSYPGGAIDTQYF.